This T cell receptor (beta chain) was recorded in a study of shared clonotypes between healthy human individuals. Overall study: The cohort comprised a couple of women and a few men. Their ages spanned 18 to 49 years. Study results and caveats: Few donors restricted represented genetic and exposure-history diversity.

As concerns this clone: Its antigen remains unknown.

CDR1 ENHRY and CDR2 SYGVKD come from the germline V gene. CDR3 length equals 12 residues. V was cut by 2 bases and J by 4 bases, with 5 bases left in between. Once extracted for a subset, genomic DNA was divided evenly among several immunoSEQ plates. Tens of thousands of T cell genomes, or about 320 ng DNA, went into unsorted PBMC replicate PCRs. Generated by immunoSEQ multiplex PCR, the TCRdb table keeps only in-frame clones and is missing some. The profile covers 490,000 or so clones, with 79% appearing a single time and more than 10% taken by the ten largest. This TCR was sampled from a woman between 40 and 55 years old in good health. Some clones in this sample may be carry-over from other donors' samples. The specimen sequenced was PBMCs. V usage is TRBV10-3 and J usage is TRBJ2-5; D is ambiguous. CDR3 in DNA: TGTGCCATCAGTGAGCCGGGAGAGACCCAGTACTTC. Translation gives CAISEPGETQYF.